This entry lists 2 T cell receptor beta chains sequenced from one sample in a study of blood T cell repertoires in COVID-19. Sequenced by immunoSEQ multiplex PCR; TCRdb stores in-frame clones only, minus some. This table has about 210,000 clones, around 84% appearing once. The specimen sequenced was peripheral blood. The receptors shown here come from a man between 50 and 59 years old with active or convalescent COVID-19.

The chain links TRBV6-2 or TRBV6-3 to TRBJ1-1; D is unresolved. Looked up from germline, CDR1 is MNHEY and CDR2 is SVGEGT. Trimming took 6 bases from V and 4 from J, leaving 18 bases between them. The CDR3 contains 15 residues. The CDR3 DNA follows: TGTGCCAGCAGCCGCCTGTTAGATGGGAGCACTGAAGCTTTCTTT. Its translation is CASSRLLDGSTEAFF.

V usage is TRBV29-1 and J usage is TRBJ2-2; D may be TRBD1 (6 bases). The V and J ends lost 7 bases and 3 bases respectively, with 9 bases between them. Germline V gives CDR1 SQVTM, CDR2 ANQGSEA. CDR3 size: 12 residues. The CDR3 sequence is CSARQDTGELFF. The DNA for the CDR3 is TGCAGCGCTAGACAGGACACCGGGGAGCTGTTTTTT.